This passage covers 2 T cell receptor beta chains from one sample sequenced in a study of blood T cells in healthy people across ages. Next came a second PCR, run for about 7 to 12 cycles, which used a sample-barcoded 5' primer along with a J-beta primer mix. TCRdb analysed the 5' RACE reads with MiXCR anew, one entry per CDR3 protein. The table shows 1.5 million to 2 million distinct CDR3 sequences, with about 31% occurring only once. What was sequenced was blood. The receptors derive from a woman in her 30s in good health.

J is TRBJ2-5 and V is TRBV9, with TRBD1 identical over 8 bases. The CDR3 extends over 15 amino acids. Germline V gene data show CDR1 as SGDLS and CDR2 as YYNGEE. The V segment lost 2 bases and the J segment 11 bases; nucleotides outside the gene matches: 14. CDR3 DNA sequence: TGTGCCAGCAGCGTCGCAGGGGGCACCTCGGGGGAGCAGTACTTC. Its protein product is CASSVAGGTSGEQYF. The full variable domain, its missing parts supplied by reference TRBV9 and TRBJ2-5, is DSGVTQTPKHLITATGQRVTLRCSPRSGDLSVYWYQQSLDQGLQFLIQYYNGEERAKGNILERFSAQQFPDLHSELNLSSLELGDSALYFCASSVAGGTSGEQYFGPGTRLLVL.

About this clonotype: Just one base apart from a much larger clone, this may be a read error. The rearrangement uses TRBV29-1 and TRBJ2-7; the match to TRBD2 covers 7 bases. This CDR3 region has 13 residues. Germline assignment: CDR1 SQVTM and CDR2 ANQGSEA. V dropped 7 bases and J dropped 10; count of bases not matched to a gene: 16. The chain's CDR3 is CSARLAIKEIQYF. The CDR3 DNA reads TGCAGCGCCCGACTAGCTATCAAAGAGATCCAGTACTTC.